Presented here are 14 T cell receptor beta chains from one specimen sequenced in a study of siplizumab effects on memory and regulatory T cells. Clones were sequenced by immunoSEQ multiplex PCR, and TCRdb holds only the in-frame ones, with some missing. The table has 100,000 to 120,000 clones, 90% to 95% seen once. The specimen was CD4+ T cells sorted from blood. The receptors originated from a human donor in good health.

This clone has just one count. The rearrangement links TRBV6-6 to TRBJ2-5; 8 bases fit TRBD2. This CDR3 has 14 amino acids. Germline CDR1 and CDR2: MNHNY and SVGAGI (reference sequence). V lost 7 bases, J lost 5 bases, and 9 bases stayed unmatched. CDR3 bases: TGTGCCAGCACCGACGGGGGGGCCCGGGAGACCCAGTACTTC. This translates into CASTDGGARETQYF.

This chain joins TRBV6-1 and TRBJ1-2, with TRBD1 matching 10 bases. The CDR3 totals 13 residues. The V segment lost 10 bases and the J segment 4 bases; nucleotides outside the gene matches: 6. Germline assignment: CDR1 MNHNS and CDR2 SASEGT. CDR3 sequence: CATWTGGGYGYTF. CDR3 DNA: TGTGCCACCTGGACAGGGGGGGGCTATGGCTACACCTTC.

This clone was seen a handful of times. The chain uses TRBV4-1 and TRBJ1-5; unclear D gene. The CDR3 contains 15 residues. Germline CDR1 and CDR2: MGHRA and YSYEKL. Trimming pared 4 bases from V and 1 base from J, leaving 11 bases between. CDR3 amino acids: CASSRHLDSNQPQHF. The CDR3 coding sequence is TGCGCCAGCAGCCGCCACCTGGACAGCAATCAGCCCCAGCATTTT.

The gene calls are TRBV7-2 and TRBJ1-2; a weak D match, TRBD1 (5 bases). The germline V gene has CDR1 SGHTA and CDR2 FQGNSA. V lost 5 bases to trimming and J lost 1 base, with 20 bases between them. The CDR3 is 17 amino acids. In DNA, the CDR3 is TGTGCCAGCAGCGCGCGGGGCACCCCACCCCTTAACTATGGCTACACCTTC. Protein sequence: CASSARGTPPLNYGYTF.

V and J are TRBV19 and TRBJ2-6; D is perhaps TRBD1 (6 bases). There are 17 residues in the CDR3. Germline V gives CDR1 LNHDA, CDR2 SQIVND (reference sequence). Trimming took 6 bases from V and 0 from J, leaving 15 bases between them. CDR3 protein: CASSGDNRASGANVLTF. The CDR3 nucleotides read TGTGCCAGTAGCGGGGACAACCGGGCCTCTGGGGCCAACGTCCTGACTTTC.

This clone has a single count. The V gene is TRBV18, the J gene TRBJ2-3; no clear D gene. CDR1 and CDR2 (germline): KGHSH, LQKENI. V was trimmed by 2 bases and J by 0 bases, leaving 18 bases between them. The CDR3 is 18 amino acids. The CDR3 DNA follows: TGTGCCAGCTCACCATCCCTATTACTGGTTGTAAGCACAGATACGCAGTATTTT. Translation: CASSPSLLLVVSTDTQYF.

CDR3 DNA: TGTGCCAGCTTCAAGAGCTCCTACAATGAGCAGTTCTTC. This translates into CASFKSSYNEQFF. V gene TRBV21-1 combines with J gene TRBJ2-1; the table's D call TRBD2 went unverified against the DNA. TRBV21-1 is flagged as a pseudogene. This CDR3 has 13 residues.

This chain joins TRBV4-2 and TRBJ1-1; the D is unclear. V lost 1 base to trimming and J lost 5 bases, with 2 bases between them. The CDR3 sequence is 11 residues long. From germline, CDR1 is LGHNA and CDR2 YNFKEQ. The CDR3 reads CASSQATEAFF. CDR3 nucleotides: TGTGCCAGCAGCCAAGCAACTGAAGCTTTCTTT.

This clone was recorded a few times. The chain carries TRBV5-1 and TRBJ2-7, with 8 bases aligning to TRBD1. This CDR3 comprises 14 residues. Per germline, CDR1 SGHRS and CDR2 YFSETQ. V lost 4 bases, J lost 1 base, and 4 bases stayed unmatched. In DNA, the CDR3 is TGCGCCAGCAGCACAGACAGGGGTTCCTACGAGCAGTACTTC. It codes for CASSTDRGSYEQYF.

The chain couples TRBV9 to TRBJ2-6; 11 nucleotides line up with TRBD1. Germline V gene data show CDR1 as SGDLS and CDR2 as YYNGEE. CDR3 length equals 19 residues. V trimming: 3 bases; J trimming: 0 bases; junction bases outside the gene matches: 8. This CDR3 is CASSALRGQGGSGANVLTF. The CDR3 DNA reads as TGTGCCAGCAGCGCTCTTCGGGGACAGGGGGGCTCTGGGGCCAACGTCCTGACTTTC.

This chain uses TRBV7-3 with TRBJ1-5, with TRBD1 matching 7 bases. The CDR3 consists of 16 residues. J gave up 3 bases and V 5 bases, and 10 bases lay outside the gene matches. Per the germline V gene, CDR1 is SGHTA and CDR2 is FQGTGA. The CDR3 nucleotides read TGTGCCAGCAGCCAACCGGGACAGCGACTCAATCAGCCCCAGCATTTT. This codes for CASSQPGQRLNQPQHF. Filled out from reference TRBV7-3 and TRBJ1-5, the complete variable domain reads GAGVSQTPSNKVTEKGKYVELRCDPISGHTALYWYRQSLGQGPEFLIYFQGTGAADDSGLPNDRFFAVRPEGSVSTLKIQRTERGDSAVYLCASSQPGQRLNQPQHFGDGTRLSIL.

This chain uses TRBV7-2 with TRBJ2-1, with D unclear. Germline V gene sequence: CDR1 SGHTA, CDR2 FQGNSA. The V end was cut by 1 base, the J end by 7 bases, with 8 bases between. CDR3 length equals 13 residues. CDR3 bases: TGTGCCAGCAGCTTAGGGAACGAGAATGAGCAGTTCTTC. Its translation: CASSLGNENEQFF.

The rearrangement joins TRBV30 to TRBJ1-6, with D possibly TRBD1 on 5 matching bases. The CDR3 is 13 residues long. Looked up from germline, CDR1 is GTSNPN and CDR2 is SVGIG (reference sequence). The V end was cut by 4 bases, the J end by 10 bases, with 14 bases between. Here the CDR3 DNA reads TGTGCCTGGATGAGGCAGGGTGAATCACCCCTCCACTTT. Its protein is CAWMRQGESPLHF. The entire variable domain, with the rest obtained from reference TRBV30 and TRBJ1-6, is as follows: SQTIHQWPATLVQPVGSPLSLECTVEGTSNPNLYWYRQAAGRGLQLLFYSVGIGQISSEVPQNLSASRPQDRQFILSSKKLLLSDSGFYLCAWMRQGESPLHFGNGTRLTVT.

V gene TRBV19 combines with J gene TRBJ1-4; D gene uncertain. Trimming removed 1 base from V and 12 bases from J, with 6 bases in between. CDR1 and CDR2 (germline): LNHDA, SQIVND (reference sequence). The CDR3 totals 11 residues. CDR3 DNA: TGTGCCAGTAGTATAGCGGGAGAACTGTTTTTT. Residues: CASSIAGELFF.